This record concerns one T cell receptor (beta chain) sequence. Its cognate antigen is unknown. Germline CDR1 is SQVTM and CDR2 is ANQGSEA. CDR3 size: 11 residues. V lost 7 bases and J 8 bases, leaving 14 bases between the germline ends. The data belong to a study of T cell responses to AZD1222 COVID-19 vaccine. Study-level points and caveats: Targets within unmutated variant regions were reportedly found for nearly half of spike-specific TCRs. Donors were largely white British and mainly female; clonal diversity was possibly underestimated. Vaccination with two AZD1222 doses was followed by a rise in Spike-specific TCR breadth and depth. Mapped onto spike, vaccine-associated CD4 TCRs spanned it and were dominant at 160-218 and 743-854.

TCRdb keeps only in-frame clones here, not all; method: immunoSEQ multiplex PCR. The data show about 160,000 clones, roughly 94% seen once. The TCR comes from an adult in good health. The sample in question was peripheral blood, obtained on day 0 of AZD1222 vaccination. The chain employs TRBV29-1 and TRBJ1-2, with D possibly TRBD1 on 6 matching bases. CDR3 coding DNA: TGCAGCGCCCCAGGGGCTGGAGGCTACACCTTC. Residues: CSAPGAGGYTF.